A single sample is the source of the 23 T cell receptor beta chains below, sequenced in a study of T cells in tuberculosis. The protocol was immunoSEQ multiplex PCR, while the TCRdb copy is restricted to in-frame clones and leaves out a portion. This sample has fewer than 35,000 clones, with about 84% found just once. Time point in this sample: new active TB diagnosis, blood taken before or within 7 days of starting treatment. The sequencing here drew on PBMCs, taken at tuberculosis diagnosis. The receptors shown here come from an adult with tuberculosis.

The rearrangement joins TRBV6-1 to TRBJ1-5; D is undetermined. The germline V gene has CDR1 MNHNS and CDR2 SASEGT. CDR3 size: 13 residues. The germline V and J ends were trimmed by 7 bases and 0 bases, with 7 bases remaining between them. CDR3 protein: CASKRDSNQPQHF. In nucleotides, the CDR3 is TGTGCCAGCAAACGGGATAGCAATCAGCCCCAGCATTTT.

This sequence joins TRBV7-2 and TRBJ1-2; 10 nucleotides agree with TRBD1. Germline CDR1 and CDR2: SGHTA and FQGNSA. V lost 5 bases and J lost 0; bases outside the gene matches: 9. The CDR3 is 17 amino acids. The CDR3 DNA reads as TGTGCCAGCAGCCTGAGGACAGGGGGGGTTACTAACTATGGCTACACCTTC. This translates into CASSLRTGGVTNYGYTF. Full variable domain (outside the CDR3, taken from reference TRBV7-2 and TRBJ1-2): GAGVSQSPSNKVTEKGKDVELRCDPISGHTALYWYRQSLGQGLEFLIYFQGNSAPDKSGLPSDRFSAERTGGSVSTLTIQRTQQEDSAVYLCASSLRTGGVTNYGYTFGSGTRLTVV.

The chain carries TRBV15 and TRBJ2-1, with 10 bases fitting TRBD2. The length of the CDR3 is 15 residues. The V gene's germline CDR1 is LNHNV and CDR2 YYDKDF (reference sequence). J was trimmed by 3 bases and V by 5 bases; bases with no gene match: 4. For the CDR3, the DNA is TGTGCCACCAGCGACCTAGCGGGAGACTACAATGAGCAGTTCTTC. The encoded protein is CATSDLAGDYNEQFF.

The sample holds a few counts of this clone. V and J are TRBV30 and TRBJ1-2; 9 bases map to TRBD1. The CDR3 has 13 amino acids. In germline, CDR1 is GTSNPN, CDR2 SVGIG (reference sequence). V lost 5 bases, J lost 7 bases, and 8 bases stayed unmatched. The CDR3 loop reads CAWVTGGALGYTF. DNA for the CDR3: TGTGCCTGGGTAACAGGGGGCGCTCTTGGCTACACCTTC.

The chain is built from TRBV27 and TRBJ2-1, with 11 bases fitting TRBD2. Germline assignment: CDR1 MNHEY and CDR2 SMNVEV (reference sequence). This CDR3 is built from 15 residues. V lost 5 bases, J lost 6 bases, and 6 bases stayed unmatched. CDR3 DNA sequence: TGTGCCAGCAGTAAACTAGCGGGAGCCCCCAATGAGCAGTTCTTC. It specifies CASSKLAGAPNEQFF.

V usage is TRBV30 and J usage is TRBJ1-6; TRBD1 matches at 9 bases. Germline CDR1 and CDR2: GTSNPN and SVGIG (reference sequence). The CDR3 covers 14 residues. The ends lost 1 base at V and 8 bases at J; junction bases unmatched: 3. The CDR3 reads CAWSAGQGHSPLHF. In DNA form, the CDR3 reads TGTGCCTGGAGTGCGGGACAGGGTCATTCACCCCTCCACTTT.

In this sample, this clone turned up a few times. The V gene is TRBV19, the J gene TRBJ1-2; no firm D call. V shed 2 bases and J shed 1 base, with 8 bases lying between them. CDR1 LNHDA and CDR2 SQIVND come from the germline V gene (reference sequence). The CDR3 totals 14 residues. CDR3: CASSISGDNYGYTF. In nucleotides, the CDR3 is TGTGCCAGTAGTATATCTGGAGATAACTATGGCTACACCTTC.

The genes are TRBV7-9 and TRBJ1-2; possibly TRBD1 for D (6 bases). CDR3 size: 14 residues. The V gene lost 8 bases and the J gene lost 1 base, with 14 bases spanning the gap. Germline lookup yields CDR1 SEHNR and CDR2 FQNEAQ (reference sequence). The CDR3: CASGIKGHNYGYTF. The CDR3 bases are TGTGCCAGCGGCATAAAGGGACATAACTATGGCTACACCTTC.

The CDR3 nucleotides are TGTGCCAGCAGTTATCCTCTTTTCGTTTCGACAGGGCTTAACTATGGCTACACCTTC. This sequence encodes CASSYPLFVSTGLNYGYTF. This chain connects TRBV28 to TRBJ1-2; 7 bases map to TRBD1. Unmatched junction bases numbered 18, after V lost 4 bases and J lost 1 base. The CDR3 has 19 amino acids. The V gene's germline CDR1 is MDHEN and CDR2 SYDVKM.

V is TRBV15 and J is TRBJ2-1; perhaps TRBD2 as D (7 bases). The CDR3 sequence is 17 residues long. Germline CDR1 and CDR2: LNHNV and YYDKDF (reference sequence). V was clipped by 1 base and J by 7 bases, with 20 bases between them. The CDR3 protein is CATSRVLGRGGGNEQFF. The CDR3 DNA is TGTGCCACCAGCAGAGTGCTTGGGCGCGGGGGCGGGAATGAGCAGTTCTTC.

This chain links TRBV5-1 with TRBJ1-5, with D possibly TRBD1 on 5 matching bases. V lost 4 bases to trimming and J lost 5 bases, with 13 bases between them. The length of the CDR3 is 14 residues. Per the germline V gene, CDR1 is SGHRS and CDR2 is YFSETQ. The CDR3 protein is CASSPRGGDQPQHF. CDR3 DNA: TGCGCCAGCAGCCCACGGGGGGGGGATCAGCCCCAGCATTTT.

The chain recombines TRBV6-5 with TRBJ1-2; D is unresolved. The V gene lost 4 bases and the J gene lost 8 bases, with 8 bases spanning the gap. The V gene's germline CDR1 is MNHEY and CDR2 SVGAGI. The CDR3 is made up of 11 amino acids. The CDR3 region has the DNA TGTGCCAGCAGTTCCCTCCTGGGCTACACCTTC. Protein sequence: CASSSLLGYTF.

The chain uses TRBV20-1 and TRBJ1-2; tentatively, D is TRBD1 (5 bases). The CDR3 has 10 residues. The germline gives CDR1 DFQATT, CDR2 SNEGSKA (reference sequence). The V end was cut by 8 bases, the J end by 7 bases, with 11 bases between. CDR3 sequence: CSQQGGGYTF. The CDR3 region has the DNA TGCAGTCAGCAGGGTGGTGGCTACACCTTC.

This sequence joins TRBV14 and TRBJ2-1, with D possibly being TRBD2 (6 bases). V dropped 5 bases and J dropped 9 bases, with 14 bases sitting between them. The CDR3 is 13 amino acids. Germline CDR1 SGHDN, CDR2 FVKESK. For the CDR3, the DNA is TGTGCCAGCAGCATCCGCTTGGGGGGTGAGCAGTTCTTC. Translating gives CASSIRLGGEQFF.

The V call is TRBV6-5, the J call TRBJ2-7; TRBD1 agrees at 8 bases. Losses at the gene ends were 0 bases for V and 6 bases for J; bases not matched to a gene: 10. Germline V gene data show CDR1 as MNHEY and CDR2 as SVGAGI. The CDR3 totals 16 residues. CDR3 in DNA: TGTGCCAGCAGTTACTCCTGGACAGGGAAGATGGGCGAGCAGTACTTC. It encodes CASSYSWTGKMGEQYF.

The V and J genes are TRBV10-1 and TRBJ1-6, with D possibly TRBD1 on 6 matching bases. Germline CDR1 is WNHNN and CDR2 is SYGVQD (reference sequence). The CDR3 length is 16 residues. With 4 bases removed from V and 8 bases from J, the gap between germline ends came to 18 bases. In DNA, the CDR3 is TGCGCCAGCAGTGGACATCCGCTGACAGGCCATTCACCCCTCCACTTT. Translating gives CASSGHPLTGHSPLHF.

The chain joins TRBV18 to TRBJ1-3; D not resolved. Per germline, CDR1 KGHSH and CDR2 LQKENI. Deletions cut 2 bases from V and 4 bases from J, with 15 bases between. This CDR3 is built from 16 residues. CDR3 residues: CASSPLETGRGNTIYF. CDR3 sequence (DNA): TGTGCCAGCTCACCATTGGAGACTGGGAGGGGAAACACCATATATTTT.

This chain uses TRBV7-9 with TRBJ1-5; TRBD1 agrees at 8 bases. This CDR3 contains 15 residues. J gave up 5 bases and V 5 bases, and 8 bases lay outside the gene matches. CDR1 SEHNR and CDR2 FQNEAQ come from the germline V gene (reference sequence). In nucleotides, the CDR3 is TGTGCCAGCAGCGTCGACAGGGGAAACGATCAGCCCCAGCATTTT. This encodes CASSVDRGNDQPQHF.

The chain couples TRBV27 to TRBJ2-2; 10 nucleotides align to TRBD2. With V trimmed by 11 bases and J by 2 bases, 5 bases remained unmatched. This CDR3 is 14 amino acids long. Germline assignment: CDR1 MNHEY and CDR2 SMNVEV (reference sequence). CDR3 amino acids: CAVKRGGNTGELFF. The CDR3 DNA sequence: TGTGCCGTCAAGCGGGGGGGAAACACCGGGGAGCTGTTTTTT.

J is TRBJ1-4 and V is TRBV19; weak D call: TRBD1 (6 bases). The CDR3 extends over 15 amino acids. The V end was cut by 5 bases, the J end by 5 bases, with 15 bases between. CDR1 is LNHDA and CDR2 is SQIVND in the germline V gene (reference sequence). CDR3 nucleotides: TGTGCCAGTAGTCCTCAGGGAAGGGGGAATGAAAAACTGTTTTTT. Translated, it gives CASSPQGRGNEKLFF.

This clone has only one observation. The chain employs TRBV4-1 and TRBJ2-1, with 12 bases that match TRBD2. V lost 0 bases, J lost 0 bases, and 6 bases stayed unmatched. The CDR3 sequence is 19 residues long. The germline V gene has CDR1 MGHRA and CDR2 YSYEKL. The CDR3 reads CASSQDLLAGGPSYNEQFF. As DNA, the CDR3 is TGCGCCAGCAGCCAAGATCTACTAGCGGGGGGCCCCTCCTACAATGAGCAGTTCTTC.

This chain connects TRBV27 to TRBJ2-3; TRBD1 matches at 7 bases. This CDR3 has 19 amino acids. V shed 0 bases, J shed 6 bases, and the junction held 18 bases outside the gene matches. Germline V gene sequence: CDR1 MNHEY, CDR2 SMNVEV (reference sequence). CDR3 in DNA: TGTGCCAGCAGTTTATCACCAACCGGACAGGCCTTTGCACAGGATACGCAGTATTTT. Translation: CASSLSPTGQAFAQDTQYF.

The chain links TRBV6-4 to TRBJ2-1; 8 nucleotides match TRBD2. The CDR3 length is 15 residues. The V and J ends lost 0 bases and 8 bases, in that order; junction bases with no gene match: 6. Germline V gene lookup returns CDR1 MRHNA and CDR2 SNTAGT. Written as DNA, the CDR3 is TGTGCCAGCAGTGACTCGGAAGCGGGAGCCGATGAGCAGTTCTTC. The encoded protein is CASSDSEAGADEQFF.